This TCR beta chain was sequenced for a study of blood T cells in healthy people across ages. Study outcomes and limitations: Both higher diversity and more naive CD4+ cells marked long-lived donors when set against aged donors.

Sample-barcoded 5' priming and a J-beta primer mix drove a second PCR of roughly 7 to 11 cycles. TCRdb ran MiXCR on the 5' RACE reads and lists one entry per CDR3 protein. The sample contains about a million distinct CDR3 sequences, roughly 47% of which appear only once. In regard to this clonotype: As yet, its antigen is unknown.

Per germline, CDR1 SEHNR and CDR2 FQNEAQ (reference sequence). The CDR3 runs to 20 residues. V trimming: 6 bases; J trimming: 2 bases; junction bases outside the gene matches: 17. This chain connects TRBV7-9 to TRBJ2-6; TRBD1 matches at 9 bases. Sequenced material: blood. The TCR originated in an older woman in good health. CDR3 nucleotide sequence: TGTGCCAGCAGTCGATCTCTTCTGGGGACAGGGAGAACTGGGGCCAACGTCCTGACTTTC. It specifies CASSRSLLGTGRTGANVLTF.